Below, 29 T cell receptor beta chains from the same sample are listed, as sequenced in a study of shared T cell receptors in the human thymus. Profiled with immunoSEQ multiplex PCR; TCRdb holds only in-frame clones, not every one. There are hundreds of thousands of clones in the sample; about 84% occur only once, and less than 0.015% lies in the top ten. These data were also filed under a second study, of human thymus T cells.

Specimen: thymocytes. The receptors shown here come from a boy younger than two with a congenital heart defect.

The chain links TRBV11-3 to TRBJ2-1, with 8 bases matching TRBD1. V lost 4 bases to trimming and J lost 10 bases; unmatched junction nucleotides: 6. Per the germline V gene, CDR1 is SGHNT and CDR2 is YENEEA. The CDR3 is 13 amino acids. The CDR3 sequence is CASSSGTGWEQFF. The CDR3 coding sequence is TGTGCCAGCAGCTCGGGGACAGGTTGGGAGCAGTTCTTC.

The chain joins TRBV2 to TRBJ1-4; possibly TRBD1 for D (5 bases). V was pared by 7 bases and J by 4 bases, with 10 bases between. The CDR3 has 13 amino acids. CDR1 and CDR2 (germline): SNHLY, FYNNEI. The CDR3 protein is CASNRFDNEKLFF. CDR3 coding DNA: TGTGCCAGCAACAGGTTCGATAATGAAAAACTGTTTTTT.

This chain uses TRBV25-1 with TRBJ2-1, with TRBD2 identical over 7 bases. The germline V gene encodes CDR1 MGHDK and CDR2 SYGVNS. This CDR3 has 14 residues. With V trimmed by 1 base and J by 11 bases, 8 bases remained unmatched. DNA of the CDR3: TGTGCCAGCAGTGAATGGGCTAGCGGAAGCCAGCAGTTCTTC. It translates to CASSEWASGSQQFF. Based on the CDR3 plus reference TRBV25-1 and TRBJ2-1, the full variable domain is EADIYQTPRYLVIGTGKKITLECSQTMGHDKMYWYQQDPGMELHLIHYSYGVNSTEKGDLSSESTVSRIRTEHFPLTLESARPSHTSQYLCASSEWASGSQQFFGPGTRLTVL.

This chain joins TRBV15 and TRBJ2-2, with D perhaps TRBD1 (8 bases). This CDR3 contains 19 residues. CDR1 is LNHNV and CDR2 is YYDKDF in the germline V gene (reference sequence). Trimming pared 0 bases from V and 5 bases from J, leaving 22 bases between. In nucleotides, the CDR3 is TGTGCCACCAGCAGAGAATATGGACAGGGCGGGGGTAATACCGGGGAGCTGTTTTTT. This gives the protein CATSREYGQGGGNTGELFF.

This clone was seen only a few times. The chain joins TRBV4-3 to TRBJ1-3; 7 bases are shared with TRBD1. The V and J ends lost 2 bases and 4 bases, in that order; junction bases with no gene match: 14. The CDR3 extends over 18 amino acids. CDR1 is LGHNA, CDR2 YSLEER, per germline. This chain's CDR3 is CASSQKEQGPLKGNTIYF. Written as DNA, the CDR3 is TGCGCCAGCAGCCAAAAGGAACAGGGGCCATTAAAAGGAAACACCATATATTTT.

The V call is TRBV5-4, the J call TRBJ2-1, with D unclear. CDR1 and CDR2 from the germline V gene are SGHNT and YYREEE (reference sequence). The CDR3 contains 13 residues. V lost 3 bases, J lost 7 bases, and 11 bases lay in between. CDR3 amino acids: CASSSASHNEQFF. The CDR3 DNA sequence: TGTGCCAGCAGCTCCGCGAGTCATAATGAGCAGTTCTTC.

This chain connects TRBV6-5 to TRBJ2-7; 7 nucleotides align to TRBD1. The CDR3 runs 13 residues. V shed 6 bases, J shed 9 bases, and the junction held 11 bases outside the gene matches. From germline, CDR1 is MNHEY and CDR2 SVGAGI. CDR3 residues: CASSHNRGRGQYF. The CDR3 region has the DNA TGTGCCAGCAGCCACAACAGGGGACGCGGGCAGTACTTC.

The V call is TRBV2, the J call TRBJ2-2, with 7 bases fitting TRBD1. Per the germline V gene, CDR1 is SNHLY and CDR2 is FYNNEI. Losses at the gene ends were 7 bases for V and 1 base for J; bases not matched to a gene: 12. The CDR3 has 17 amino acids. The CDR3 sequence is CASNPLRDRRNTGELFF. CDR3 in DNA: TGTGCCAGCAACCCCCTCCGGGACAGAAGGAACACCGGGGAGCTGTTTTTT.

The chain is built from TRBV5-1 and TRBJ1-5, with no clear D. V was pared by 0 bases and J by 7 bases, with 17 bases between. CDR3 length: 16 amino acids. Germline-derived CDR1 and CDR2 are SGHRS and YFSETQ. CDR3 in amino acids: CASSLEPPEVGQPQHF. CDR3 bases: TGCGCCAGCAGCTTGGAACCCCCGGAGGTAGGGCAGCCCCAGCATTTT.

The rearrangement joins TRBV9 to TRBJ2-5; 7 bases fit TRBD2. The CDR3 sequence is 16 residues long. The germline V gene has CDR1 SGDLS and CDR2 YYNGEE. V lost 0 bases, J lost 4 bases, and 9 bases stayed unmatched. CDR3 nucleotide sequence: TGTGCCAGCAGCGTAGGCCGACTGGCGGGAGTAGAGACCCAGTACTTC. Its protein product is CASSVGRLAGVETQYF.

V is TRBV19 and J is TRBJ2-7; 12 bases fit TRBD2. CDR3 size: 16 residues. V was clipped by 5 bases and J by 1 base; unmatched bases: 6. Germline V gene lookup returns CDR1 LNHDA and CDR2 SQIVND (reference sequence). CDR3 loop: CASSDRLAGESYEQYF. The CDR3 coding sequence is TGTGCCAGTAGTGATCGACTAGCGGGAGAGTCCTACGAGCAGTACTTC. Supplemented by reference TRBV19 and TRBJ2-7, the full variable domain reads DGGITQSPKYLFRKEGQNVTLSCEQNLNHDAMYWYRQDPGQGLRLIYYSQIVNDFQKGDIAEGYSVSREKKESFPLTVTSAQKNPTAFYLCASSDRLAGESYEQYFGPGTRLTVT.

This chain links TRBV5-1 with TRBJ2-5; 7 bases fit TRBD2. The CDR3 sequence is 15 residues long. Germline V gene lookup returns CDR1 SGHRS and CDR2 YFSETQ. V shed 1 base and J 3 bases; nucleotides not matched to a gene: 6. CDR3 in amino acids: CASSLFGGDKETQYF. The CDR3 DNA is TGCGCCAGCAGCTTGTTTGGGGGGGATAAAGAGACCCAGTACTTC.

The chain uses TRBV6-6 and TRBJ1-1, with 7 bases that match TRBD1. V shed 0 bases, J shed 2 bases, and the junction held 3 bases outside the gene matches. CDR3 length equals 15 residues. CDR1 MNHNY and CDR2 SVGAGI come from the germline V gene (reference sequence). CDR3 in amino acids: CASSYSTGTNTEAFF. As DNA, the CDR3 is TGTGCCAGCAGTTACTCGACAGGGACTAACACTGAAGCTTTCTTT.

This clone was detected a few times. The CDR3: CASSQDTGREKLFF. CDR3 DNA: TGTGCCAGCAGCCAAGATACGGGAAGAGAAAAACTGTTTTTT. The chain is built from TRBV4-2 and TRBJ1-4, with D unclear. The CDR3 totals 14 residues. Trimming cost V 0 bases and J 8 bases, with 10 bases left between them. Germline lookup yields CDR1 LGHNA and CDR2 YNFKEQ.

The V and J genes are TRBV27 and TRBJ1-5, with D unresolved. Trimming shortened V by 2 bases and J by 1 base, and 9 bases separated the two germline ends. There are 15 residues in the CDR3. The germline gives CDR1 MNHEY, CDR2 SMNVEV (reference sequence). This CDR3 reads CASSLDGLSNQPQHF. The CDR3 region has the DNA TGTGCCAGCAGTTTAGACGGACTGAGCAATCAGCCCCAGCATTTT.

The chain couples TRBV10-3 to TRBJ2-5, with D perhaps TRBD2 (5 bases). The germline gives CDR1 ENHRY, CDR2 SYGVKD. V shed 1 base and J shed 0 bases, with 21 bases lying between them. The CDR3 length is 19 residues. The CDR3 here is CAISEFAAGGYLDQETQYF. The CDR3 region has the DNA TGTGCCATCAGTGAGTTCGCCGCGGGCGGGTACCTGGACCAAGAGACCCAGTACTTC.

To note about this clone: At one end the junction does not follow the germline gene, possibly because of a read error. The V call is TRBV4-1, the J call TRBJ2-1; 13 bases line up with TRBD2. Germline V gene data show CDR1 as MGHRA and CDR2 as YSYEKL. The CDR3 consists of 18 residues. In DNA, the CDR3 is TGCACCAGCAGCCAACGGACTAGCGGGAGAAAGGTCTACAATGAGCAGTTCTTC. This gives the protein CTSSQRTSGRKVYNEQFF.

V usage is TRBV29-1 and J usage is TRBJ2-1; no clear D. This CDR3 contains 13 residues. Trimming cost V 4 bases and J 0 bases, with 7 bases left between them. CDR1 is SQVTM, CDR2 ANQGSEA, per germline. CDR3 nucleotide sequence: TGCAGCGTTGCCGAGAGCTCCTACAATGAGCAGTTCTTC. This encodes CSVAESSYNEQFF.

About this clone itself: The identical CDR3 is also encoded by other nucleotide sequences in the sample. V and J are TRBV10-3 and TRBJ2-2, with D unresolved. Looked up from germline, CDR1 is ENHRY and CDR2 is SYGVKD. With 4 bases removed from V and 5 bases from J, the gap between germline ends came to 8 bases. The CDR3 spans 13 residues. CDR3 DNA: TGTGCCATCAGTGGTGGCGGAACCGGGGAGCTGTTTTTT. The encoded protein is CAISGGGTGELFF.

The chain is built from TRBV5-6 and TRBJ1-1, with D perhaps matching TRBD1 (5 bases). The CDR3 has 14 amino acids. Trimming pared 4 bases from V and 3 bases from J, leaving 13 bases between. Germline CDR1 reads SGHDT; CDR2 reads YYEEEE. CDR3 sequence (DNA): TGTGCCAGCAGCGGGAGGGAGGGGCACACTGAAGCTTTCTTT. It specifies CASSGREGHTEAFF.

The chain links TRBV27 to TRBJ2-2, with 8 bases fitting TRBD2. V lost 5 bases to trimming and J lost 5 bases; unmatched junction nucleotides: 19. The germline V gene encodes CDR1 MNHEY and CDR2 SMNVEV (reference sequence). This CDR3 comprises 19 residues. Here the CDR3 reads CASSPSLGLLAVITGELFF. CDR3 in DNA: TGTGCCAGCAGTCCCAGCCTCGGCCTACTAGCGGTAATTACCGGGGAGCTGTTTTTT.

The chain carries TRBV27 and TRBJ2-5; 8 bases are shared with TRBD2. The CDR3 covers 15 residues. V shed 3 bases, J shed 4 bases, and the junction held 7 bases outside the gene matches. CDR1 is MNHEY and CDR2 is SMNVEV in the germline V gene (reference sequence). CDR3 DNA: TGTGCCAGCAGTTTCGTTAGCGGGGAGGGAGAGACCCAGTACTTC. Encoded protein: CASSFVSGEGETQYF.

This rearrangement joins TRBV27 to TRBJ2-1, with D unclear. This CDR3 contains 16 residues. In germline, CDR1 is MNHEY, CDR2 SMNVEV (reference sequence). The V and J ends lost 6 bases and 8 bases respectively, with 23 bases between them. The CDR3 sequence: CASRQHASGYDDEQFF. As DNA, the CDR3 is TGTGCCAGCAGGCAACACGCCTCGGGTTATGACGATGAGCAGTTCTTC.

The rearrangement links TRBV6-1 to TRBJ1-3; no clear D gene. Germline V gene lookup returns CDR1 MNHNS and CDR2 SASEGT. The CDR3 loop spans 14 amino acids. V shed 6 bases and J shed 0 bases, with 9 bases lying between them. CDR3 nucleotide sequence: TGTGCCAGCAGGGCGGTCCTCTCTGGAAACACCATATATTTT. Its translation is CASRAVLSGNTIYF.

The V call is TRBV2, the J call TRBJ2-1, with 11 bases fitting TRBD2. With V trimmed by 2 bases and J by 3 bases, 9 bases remained unmatched. The germline CDR1 and CDR2 sequences are SNHLY and FYNNEI. The CDR3 spans 18 residues. CDR3 residues: CASSESSGRALSYNEQFF. CDR3 DNA sequence: TGTGCCAGCAGTGAAAGTAGCGGGAGGGCCCTCAGCTACAATGAGCAGTTCTTC.

This clone was found a few times. The chain carries TRBV19 and TRBJ1-1; 7 nucleotides agree with TRBD1. CDR1 is LNHDA, CDR2 SQIVND, per germline (reference sequence). V was pared by 6 bases and J by 0 bases, with 7 bases of the junction left unmatched. CDR3 length: 15 amino acids. This chain's CDR3 is CASSQTGSMNTEAFF. The CDR3, as DNA: TGTGCCAGTAGCCAGACAGGGAGCATGAACACTGAAGCTTTCTTT.

The rearrangement links TRBV30 to TRBJ1-3; D unresolved. The CDR3 runs 16 residues. Germline assignment: CDR1 GTSNPN and CDR2 SVGIG (reference sequence). Trimming pared 5 bases from V and 2 bases from J, leaving 19 bases between. CDR3 residues: CAWGVGGLRTGNTIYF. The CDR3 DNA reads TGTGCCTGGGGAGTTGGAGGTCTGAGGACTGGAAACACCATATATTTT.

The chain carries TRBV7-6 and TRBJ2-3; D perhaps matches TRBD2 (7 bases). V shed 5 bases and J shed 4 bases, with 19 bases lying between them. The germline V gene encodes CDR1 SGHVS and CDR2 FNYEAQ. This CDR3 contains 16 residues. The CDR3 spells CASSPLRGGMADTQYF. The CDR3 DNA reads TGTGCCAGCAGCCCCCTGAGGGGGGGCATGGCAGATACGCAGTATTTT.

The rearrangement joins TRBV4-3 to TRBJ1-3, with D tentatively TRBD1 (6 bases). This CDR3 spans 17 amino acids. The V and J ends lost 4 bases and 4 bases respectively, with 20 bases between them. CDR1 LGHNA and CDR2 YSLEER come from the germline V gene. DNA of the CDR3: TGCGCCAGCAGCCCTACAGGGATCCAGTTTGCCGGAAACACCATATATTTT. Protein: CASSPTGIQFAGNTIYF.